Sequencing of this T cell receptor beta chain was carried out in a study of beta chain features in type 1 diabetes. Study observations and caveats: Among all four CD4+ subsets, Type 1 diabetes patients had TCRB CDR3s that were moderately but significantly shorter.

Points on this clone: Its antigen is currently unknown.

The CDR3 runs to 17 residues. All of the isolated RNA was reverse transcribed, so expressed TCRB transcripts were sequenced. Using immunoSEQ multiplex PCR, the repertoire was profiled, and TCRdb retains in-frame clones only, with some absent. The repertoire has some 290,000 clones, roughly 25% of them found once; the top ten carry approximately 0.011%. The TCR sequence derives from a woman in her 30s with type 1 diabetes. The specimen was naive CD4+ T cells from blood. The chain has TRBV21-1 and TRBJ2-4; TRBD2 is the table's D call and was not checked against the DNA. TRBV21-1 constitutes a pseudogene. The DNA of the CDR3 is TGTGCCAGCAGCAATGGGGCGGGGGGCCTAGCCAAAAACATTCAGTACTTC. Encoded protein: CASSNGAGGLAKNIQYF.